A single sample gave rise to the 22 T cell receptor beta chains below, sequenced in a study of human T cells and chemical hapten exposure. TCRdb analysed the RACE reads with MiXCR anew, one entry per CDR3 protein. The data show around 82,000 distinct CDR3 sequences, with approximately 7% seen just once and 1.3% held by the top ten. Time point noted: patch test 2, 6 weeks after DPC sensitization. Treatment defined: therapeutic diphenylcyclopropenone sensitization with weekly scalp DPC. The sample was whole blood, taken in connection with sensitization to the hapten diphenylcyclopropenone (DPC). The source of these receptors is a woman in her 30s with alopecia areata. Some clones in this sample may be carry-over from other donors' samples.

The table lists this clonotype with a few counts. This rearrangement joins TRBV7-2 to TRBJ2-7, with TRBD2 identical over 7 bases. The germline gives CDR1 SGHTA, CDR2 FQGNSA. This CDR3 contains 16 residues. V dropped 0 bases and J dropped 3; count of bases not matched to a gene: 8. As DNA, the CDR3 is TGTGCCAGCAGCTTAGCTGAGCTAGCGGCCCTCTACGAGCAGTACTTC. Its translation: CASSLAELAALYEQYF.

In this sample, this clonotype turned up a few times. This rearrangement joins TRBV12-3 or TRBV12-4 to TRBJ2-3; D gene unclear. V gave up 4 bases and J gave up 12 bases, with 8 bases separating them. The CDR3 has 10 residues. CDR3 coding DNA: TGTGCCAGCAGTTCCGGACCCCAGTATTTT. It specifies CASSSGPQYF.

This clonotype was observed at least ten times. The CDR3 spells CASGLAGGRDTQYF. The CDR3 DNA sequence: TGTGCCAGCGGACTAGCGGGGGGGCGGGATACGCAGTATTTT. The genes are TRBV7-8 and TRBJ2-3; 15 bases are a match to TRBD2. Looked up from germline, CDR1 is SGHVS and CDR2 is FQNEAQ. V shed 8 bases, J shed 6 bases, and the junction held 3 bases outside the gene matches. The CDR3 has 14 residues.

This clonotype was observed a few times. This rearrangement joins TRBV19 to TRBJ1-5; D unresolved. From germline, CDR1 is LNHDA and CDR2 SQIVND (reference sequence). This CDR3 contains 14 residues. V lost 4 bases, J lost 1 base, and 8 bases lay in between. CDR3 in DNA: TGTGCCAGTAGTACGTCAGGAAGCAATCAGCCCCAGCATTTT. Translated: CASSTSGSNQPQHF.

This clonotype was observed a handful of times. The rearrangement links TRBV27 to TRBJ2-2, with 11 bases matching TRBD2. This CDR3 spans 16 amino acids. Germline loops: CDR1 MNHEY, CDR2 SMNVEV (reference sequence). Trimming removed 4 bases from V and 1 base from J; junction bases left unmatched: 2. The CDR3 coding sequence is TGTGCCAGCAGTTCCCTAGCGGGGGGGAACACCGGGGAGCTGTTTTTT. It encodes CASSSLAGGNTGELFF.

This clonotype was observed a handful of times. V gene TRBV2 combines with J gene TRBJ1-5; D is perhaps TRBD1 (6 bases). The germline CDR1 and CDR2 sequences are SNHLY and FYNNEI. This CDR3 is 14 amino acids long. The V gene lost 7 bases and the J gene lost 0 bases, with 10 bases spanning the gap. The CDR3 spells CASTEDSSNQPQHF. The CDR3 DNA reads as TGTGCCAGCACCGAGGACAGTAGCAATCAGCCCCAGCATTTT.

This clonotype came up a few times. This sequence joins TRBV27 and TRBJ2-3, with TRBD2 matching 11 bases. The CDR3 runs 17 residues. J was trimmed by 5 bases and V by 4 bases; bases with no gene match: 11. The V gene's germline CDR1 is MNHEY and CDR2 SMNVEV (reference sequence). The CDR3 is CASSSPGTSGREDTQYF. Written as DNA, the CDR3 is TGTGCCAGCAGTTCCCCCGGGACTAGCGGAAGGGAAGATACGCAGTATTTT.

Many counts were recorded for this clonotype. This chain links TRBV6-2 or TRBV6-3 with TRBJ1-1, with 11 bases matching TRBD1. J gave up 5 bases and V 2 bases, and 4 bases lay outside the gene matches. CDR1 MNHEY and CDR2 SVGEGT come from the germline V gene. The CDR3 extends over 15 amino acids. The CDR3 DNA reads TGTGCCAGCAGTTACCTCGGGACAGGGGGGACTGAAGCTTTCTTT. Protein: CASSYLGTGGTEAFF.

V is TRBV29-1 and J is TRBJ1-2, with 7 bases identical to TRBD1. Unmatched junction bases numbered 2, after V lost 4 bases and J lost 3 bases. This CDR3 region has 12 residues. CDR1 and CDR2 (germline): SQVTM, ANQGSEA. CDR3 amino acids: CSVGTGDYGYTF. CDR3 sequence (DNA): TGCAGCGTTGGCACAGGGGACTATGGCTACACCTTC. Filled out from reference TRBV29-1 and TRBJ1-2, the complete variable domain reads SAVISQKPSRDICQRGTSLTIQCQVDSQVTMMFWYRQQPGQSLTLIATANQGSEATYESGFVIDKFPISRPNLTFSTLTVSNMSPEDSSIYLCSVGTGDYGYTFGSGTRLTVV.

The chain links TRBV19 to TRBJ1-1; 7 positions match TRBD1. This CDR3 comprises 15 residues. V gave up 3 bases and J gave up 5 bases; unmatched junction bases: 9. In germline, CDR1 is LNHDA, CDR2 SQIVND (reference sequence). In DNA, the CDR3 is TGTGCCAGTAGTATTCGACAGGGCGAGGGGACTGAAGCTTTCTTT. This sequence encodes CASSIRQGEGTEAFF. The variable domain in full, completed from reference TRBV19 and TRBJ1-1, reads DGGITQSPKYLFRKEGQNVTLSCEQNLNHDAMYWYRQDPGQGLRLIYYSQIVNDFQKGDIAEGYSVSREKKESFPLTVTSAQKNPTAFYLCASSIRQGEGTEAFFGQGTRLTVV.

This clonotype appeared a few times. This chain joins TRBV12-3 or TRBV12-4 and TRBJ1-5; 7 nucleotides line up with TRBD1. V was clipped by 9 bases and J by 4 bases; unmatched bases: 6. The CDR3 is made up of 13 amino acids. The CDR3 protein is CASSDRRNQPQHF. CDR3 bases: TGTGCCAGTTCGGACAGGAGGAATCAGCCCCAGCATTTT.

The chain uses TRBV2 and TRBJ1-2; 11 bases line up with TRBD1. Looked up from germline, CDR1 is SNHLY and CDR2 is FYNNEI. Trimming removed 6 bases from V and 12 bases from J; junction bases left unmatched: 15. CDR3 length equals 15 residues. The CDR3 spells CASSFRDRGAGGDTF. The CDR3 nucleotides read TGTGCCAGCAGCTTCCGGGACAGGGGGGCAGGAGGCGACACCTTC.

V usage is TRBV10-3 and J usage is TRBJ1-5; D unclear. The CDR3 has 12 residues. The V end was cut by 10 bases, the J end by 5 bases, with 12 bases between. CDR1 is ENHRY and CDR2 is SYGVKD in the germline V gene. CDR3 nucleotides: TGTGCCACCTCCGGCGACGATCAGCCCCAGCATTTT. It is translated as CATSGDDQPQHF.

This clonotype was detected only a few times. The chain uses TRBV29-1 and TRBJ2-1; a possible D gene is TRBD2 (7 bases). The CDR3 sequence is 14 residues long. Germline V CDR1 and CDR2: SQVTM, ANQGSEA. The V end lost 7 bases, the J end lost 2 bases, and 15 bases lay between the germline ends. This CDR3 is CSASLGGPYNEQFF. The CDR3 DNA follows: TGCAGCGCCTCTCTGGGGGGGCCCTACAATGAGCAGTTCTTC.

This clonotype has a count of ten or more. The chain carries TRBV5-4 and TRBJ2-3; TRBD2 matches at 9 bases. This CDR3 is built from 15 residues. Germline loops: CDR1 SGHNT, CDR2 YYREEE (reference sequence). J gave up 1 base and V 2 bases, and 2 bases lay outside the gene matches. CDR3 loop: CASSLRTSGTDTQYF. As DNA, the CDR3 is TGTGCCAGCAGCTTAAGGACTAGCGGCACAGATACGCAGTATTTT.

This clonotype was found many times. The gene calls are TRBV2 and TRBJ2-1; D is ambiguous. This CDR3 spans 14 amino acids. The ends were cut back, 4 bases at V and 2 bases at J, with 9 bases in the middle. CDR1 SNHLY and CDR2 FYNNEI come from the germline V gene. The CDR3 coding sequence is TGTGCCAGCAGTGTTGACTCCGCCTACAATGAGCAGTTCTTC. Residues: CASSVDSAYNEQFF.

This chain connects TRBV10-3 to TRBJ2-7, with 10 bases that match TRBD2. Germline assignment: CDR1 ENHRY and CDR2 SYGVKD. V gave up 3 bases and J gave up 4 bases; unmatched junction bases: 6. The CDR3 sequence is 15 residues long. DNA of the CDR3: TGTGCCATCAGTGACCTAGCGGGGGCCAAGTACGAGCAGTACTTC. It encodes CAISDLAGAKYEQYF.

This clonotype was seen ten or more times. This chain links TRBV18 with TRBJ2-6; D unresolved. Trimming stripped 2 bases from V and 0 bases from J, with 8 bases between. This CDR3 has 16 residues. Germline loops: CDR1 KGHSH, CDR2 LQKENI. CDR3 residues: CASSPGLHSGANVLTF. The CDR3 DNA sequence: TGTGCCAGCTCACCAGGTCTGCACTCTGGGGCCAACGTCCTGACTTTC.

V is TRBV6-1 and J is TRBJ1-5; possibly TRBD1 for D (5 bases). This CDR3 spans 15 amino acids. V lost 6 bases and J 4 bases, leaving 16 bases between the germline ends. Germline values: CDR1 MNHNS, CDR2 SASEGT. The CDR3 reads CASRELLGGNQPQHF. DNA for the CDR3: TGTGCCAGCAGAGAACTTCTCGGGGGAAATCAGCCCCAGCATTTT.

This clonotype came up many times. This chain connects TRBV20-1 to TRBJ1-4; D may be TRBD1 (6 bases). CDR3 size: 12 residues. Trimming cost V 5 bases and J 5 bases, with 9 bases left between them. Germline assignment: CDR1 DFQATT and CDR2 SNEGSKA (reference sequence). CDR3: CSAQGLNEKLFF. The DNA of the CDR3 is TGCAGTGCTCAGGGGCTGAATGAAAAACTGTTTTTT.

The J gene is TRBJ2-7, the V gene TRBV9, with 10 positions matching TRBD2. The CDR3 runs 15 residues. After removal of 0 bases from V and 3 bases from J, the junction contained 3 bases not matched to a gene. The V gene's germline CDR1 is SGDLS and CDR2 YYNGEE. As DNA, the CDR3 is TGTGCCAGCAGCGTAGGAGGGACTAGCGACTACGAGCAGTACTTC. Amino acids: CASSVGGTSDYEQYF.

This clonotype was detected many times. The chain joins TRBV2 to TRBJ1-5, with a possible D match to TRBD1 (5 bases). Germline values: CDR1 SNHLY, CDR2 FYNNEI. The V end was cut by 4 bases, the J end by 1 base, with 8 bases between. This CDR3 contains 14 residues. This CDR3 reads CASSVDRSNQPQHF. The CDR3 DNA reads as TGTGCCAGCAGTGTCGACAGAAGCAATCAGCCCCAGCATTTT.